The 11 T cell receptor beta chains below all came from one sample that was sequenced in a study of identical twins. TCRdb re-called the 5' RACE reads with MiXCR, one entry per CDR3 protein. The sample shows 1.5 million to 2 million distinct CDR3 sequences, under 35% of them seen only once. Sequenced: cord blood. Receptor source: a newborn girl in good health.

In nucleotides, the CDR3 is TGCAGTGCTAGACTGTCAGGGCATTCCTACGAGCAGTACTTC. The encoded protein is CSARLSGHSYEQYF. This chain uses TRBV20-1 with TRBJ2-7; a possible D gene is TRBD1 (5 bases). The germline V gene has CDR1 DFQATT and CDR2 SNEGSKA (reference sequence). Trimming removed 2 bases at V and 1 base at J, with 12 bases between. The CDR3 is 14 amino acids.

This clonotype was found many times. The chain joins TRBV12-3 or TRBV12-4 to TRBJ2-7, with D maybe TRBD2 (5 bases). Deletions cut 5 bases from V and 4 bases from J, with 12 bases between. The length of the CDR3 is 13 residues. For the CDR3, the DNA is TGTGCCAGCAGTGCAACCGGGGTATACGAGCAGTACTTC. Its translation is CASSATGVYEQYF.

Only a few counts were recorded for this clonotype. The chain links TRBV7-2 to TRBJ2-5; unclear D gene. V lost 5 bases, J lost 3 bases, and 16 bases lay in between. The CDR3 totals 15 residues. Germline V gene sequence: CDR1 SGHTA, CDR2 FQGNSA. The CDR3 region has the DNA TGTGCCAGCAGCCCCCATGGCGGAGCAAAAGAGACCCAGTACTTC. Its translation: CASSPHGGAKETQYF.

The CDR3 reads CASRVVSEQYF. CDR3 sequence (DNA): TGTGCCAGCAGGGTCGTATCCGAGCAGTATTTT. This sequence joins TRBV6-1 and TRBJ2-3; D is ambiguous. The length of the CDR3 is 11 residues. With 6 bases removed from V and 11 bases from J, the gap between germline ends came to 12 bases. CDR1 MNHNS and CDR2 SASEGT come from the germline V gene.

This clonotype has just a few counts. The chain links TRBV5-1 to TRBJ1-1; 7 bases agree with TRBD1. Germline V lookup: CDR1 SGHRS, CDR2 YFSETQ. J was trimmed by 6 bases and V by 0 bases; bases with no gene match: 2. The CDR3 is made up of 13 amino acids. CDR3 nucleotides: TGCGCCAGCAGCTTGGCCACAGGGGCTGAAGCTTTCTTT. It is translated as CASSLATGAEAFF. The whole variable domain, filled in from reference TRBV5-1 and TRBJ1-1, reads KAGVTQTPRYLIKTRGQQVTLSCSPISGHRSVSWYQQTPGQGLQFLFEYFSETQRNKGNFPGRFSGRQFSNSRSEMNVSTLELGDSALYLCASSLATGAEAFFGQGTRLTVV.

This clonotype was detected ten times or more. CDR3 coding DNA: TGTGCCAGCAGTGACGATGCGGGGACTAGCACAGATACGCAGTATTTT. Its translation is CASSDDAGTSTDTQYF. The chain recombines TRBV2 with TRBJ2-3, with D maybe TRBD2 (6 bases). Germline V CDR1 and CDR2: SNHLY, FYNNEI. The CDR3 loop spans 16 amino acids. With 3 bases removed from V and 0 bases from J, the gap between germline ends came to 13 bases.

The V call is TRBV12-3 or TRBV12-4, the J call TRBJ2-1; D call uncertain. This CDR3 region has 16 residues. V was shortened by 7 bases and J by 1 base, with 17 bases between the two germline ends. CDR3 sequence: CASTPRLGNSYNEQFF. The CDR3 DNA follows: TGTGCCAGCACCCCTCGCCTAGGGAATTCCTACAATGAGCAGTTCTTC.

The gene calls are TRBV20-1 and TRBJ2-3; possible D gene TRBD2, 6 bases. Germline V gives CDR1 DFQATT, CDR2 SNEGSKA (reference sequence). This CDR3 spans 15 amino acids. Trimming pared 2 bases from V and 0 bases from J, leaving 12 bases between. CDR3 amino acids: CSARPRTSSTDTQYF. In DNA, the CDR3 is TGCAGTGCTAGACCCCGAACTAGCAGCACAGATACGCAGTATTTT.

CDR3: CATTLGPLDEAFF. DNA of the CDR3: TGTGCCACCACCCTAGGGCCCCTAGATGAAGCTTTCTTT. V and J are TRBV15 and TRBJ1-1, with D unresolved. The CDR3 is 13 amino acids. V was trimmed by 7 bases and J by 7 bases, leaving 16 bases between them. The germline V gene has CDR1 LNHNV and CDR2 YYDKDF (reference sequence).

This chain joins TRBV7-2 and TRBJ2-7; possibly TRBD1 for D (6 bases). CDR1 is SGHTA and CDR2 is FQGNSA in the germline V gene. This CDR3 is 14 amino acids long. V dropped 6 bases and J dropped 0 bases, with 12 bases sitting between them. Here the CDR3 reads CASSLIRGSYEQYF. DNA of the CDR3: TGTGCCAGCAGTCTTATCAGGGGCTCCTACGAGCAGTACTTC. The full variable domain, completed using reference TRBV7-2 and TRBJ2-7, is GAGVSQSPSNKVTEKGKDVELRCDPISGHTALYWYRQSLGQGLEFLIYFQGNSAPDKSGLPSDRFSAERTGGSVSTLTIQRTQQEDSAVYLCASSLIRGSYEQYFGPGTRLTVT.

This clonotype was counted only a few times. The chain combines TRBV20-1 with TRBJ2-3; D is perhaps TRBD2 (6 bases). The germline CDR1 and CDR2 sequences are DFQATT and SNEGSKA (reference sequence). V was pared by 6 bases and J by 0 bases, with 16 bases between. This CDR3 has 15 residues. CDR3: CSASGAAPSTDTQYF. The CDR3 DNA reads as TGCAGTGCGTCGGGAGCGGCCCCTAGCACAGATACGCAGTATTTT.